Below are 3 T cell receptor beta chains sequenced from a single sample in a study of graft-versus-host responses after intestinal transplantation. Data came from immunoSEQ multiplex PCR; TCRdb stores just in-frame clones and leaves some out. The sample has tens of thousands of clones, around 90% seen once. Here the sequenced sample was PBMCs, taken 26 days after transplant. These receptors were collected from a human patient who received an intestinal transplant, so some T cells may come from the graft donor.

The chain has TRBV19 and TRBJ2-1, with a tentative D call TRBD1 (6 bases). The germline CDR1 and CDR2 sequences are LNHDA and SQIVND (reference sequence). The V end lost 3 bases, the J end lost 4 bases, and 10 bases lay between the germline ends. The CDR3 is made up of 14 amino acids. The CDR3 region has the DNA TGTGCCAGTAGTATTCGGGACAAATACAATGAGCAGTTCTTC. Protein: CASSIRDKYNEQFF.

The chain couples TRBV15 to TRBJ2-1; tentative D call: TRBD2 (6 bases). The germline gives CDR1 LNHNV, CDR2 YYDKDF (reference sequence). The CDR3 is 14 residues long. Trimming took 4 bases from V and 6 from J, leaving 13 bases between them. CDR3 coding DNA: TGTGCCACCAGCAAGGGGAGGAGGATCAATGAGCAGTTCTTC. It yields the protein CATSKGRRINEQFF.

CDR3 DNA: TGTGCCAGCAGCCCACCCGGGACAGGTAGCCAAGAGACCCAGTACTTC. It codes for CASSPPGTGSQETQYF. This chain links TRBV11-2 with TRBJ2-5; 8 nucleotides line up with TRBD1. The CDR3 has 16 residues. Germline V lookup: CDR1 SGHAT, CDR2 FQNNGV. After removal of 5 bases from V and 1 base from J, the junction contained 9 bases not matched to a gene.